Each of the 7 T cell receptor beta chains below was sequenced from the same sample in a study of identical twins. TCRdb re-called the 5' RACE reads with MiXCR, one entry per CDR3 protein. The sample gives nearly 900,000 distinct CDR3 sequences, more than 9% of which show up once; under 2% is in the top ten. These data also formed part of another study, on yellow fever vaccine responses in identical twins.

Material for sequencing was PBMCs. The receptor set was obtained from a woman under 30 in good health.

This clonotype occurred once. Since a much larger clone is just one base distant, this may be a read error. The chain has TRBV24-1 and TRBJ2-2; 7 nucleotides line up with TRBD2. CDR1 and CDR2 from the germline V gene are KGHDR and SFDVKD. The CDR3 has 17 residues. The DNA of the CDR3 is TGTGCCACCAGTCCGGGACTAACGGGAAGGAACGCCGGGGAGCTGTTTTTT. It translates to CATSPGLTGRNAGELFF.

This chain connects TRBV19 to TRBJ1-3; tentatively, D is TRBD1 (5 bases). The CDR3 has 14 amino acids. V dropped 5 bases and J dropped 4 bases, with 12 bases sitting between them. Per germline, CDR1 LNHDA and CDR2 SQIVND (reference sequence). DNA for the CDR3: TGTGCCAGTAGTGAGTCAGGGTCGGGAAACACCATATATTTT. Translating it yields CASSESGSGNTIYF.

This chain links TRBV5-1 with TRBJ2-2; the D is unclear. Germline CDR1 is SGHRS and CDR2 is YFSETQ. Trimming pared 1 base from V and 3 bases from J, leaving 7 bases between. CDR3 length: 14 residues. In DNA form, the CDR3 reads TGCGCCAGCAGCTTGTGGCCGGACACCGGGGAGCTGTTTTTT. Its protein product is CASSLWPDTGELFF.

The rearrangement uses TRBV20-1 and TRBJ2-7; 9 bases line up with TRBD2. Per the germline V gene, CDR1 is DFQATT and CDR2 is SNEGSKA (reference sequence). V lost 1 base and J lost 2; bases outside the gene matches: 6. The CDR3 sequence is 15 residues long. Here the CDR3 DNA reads TGCAGTGCTAGAGTCTGGACTAGCGAGACCTACGAGCAGTACTTC. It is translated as CSARVWTSETYEQYF.

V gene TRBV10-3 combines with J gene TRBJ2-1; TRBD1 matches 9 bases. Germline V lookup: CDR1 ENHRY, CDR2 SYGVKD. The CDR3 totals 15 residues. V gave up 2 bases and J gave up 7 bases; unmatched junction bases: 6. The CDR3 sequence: CAISEGQGLRNEQFF. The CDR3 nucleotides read TGTGCCATCAGTGAGGGACAGGGGCTTCGGAATGAGCAGTTCTTC.

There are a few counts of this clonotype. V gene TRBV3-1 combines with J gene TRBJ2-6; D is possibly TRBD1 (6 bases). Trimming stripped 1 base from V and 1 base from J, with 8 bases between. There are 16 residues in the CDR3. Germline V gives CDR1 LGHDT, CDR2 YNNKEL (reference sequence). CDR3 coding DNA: TGTGCCAGCAGCCAAGGGCAGGGGTCTGGGGCCAACGTCCTGACTTTC. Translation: CASSQGQGSGANVLTF.

CDR3 loop: CASSLASGRAGGYTF. CDR3 coding DNA: TGTGCCAGCAGCTTAGCCTCGGGCAGGGCCGGGGGCTACACCTTC. V and J are TRBV7-9 and TRBJ1-2; TRBD1 might be the D (5 bases). Trimming removed 0 bases from V and 8 bases from J, with 16 bases in between. Germline-derived CDR1 and CDR2 are SEHNR and FQNEAQ (reference sequence). The CDR3 runs 15 residues.